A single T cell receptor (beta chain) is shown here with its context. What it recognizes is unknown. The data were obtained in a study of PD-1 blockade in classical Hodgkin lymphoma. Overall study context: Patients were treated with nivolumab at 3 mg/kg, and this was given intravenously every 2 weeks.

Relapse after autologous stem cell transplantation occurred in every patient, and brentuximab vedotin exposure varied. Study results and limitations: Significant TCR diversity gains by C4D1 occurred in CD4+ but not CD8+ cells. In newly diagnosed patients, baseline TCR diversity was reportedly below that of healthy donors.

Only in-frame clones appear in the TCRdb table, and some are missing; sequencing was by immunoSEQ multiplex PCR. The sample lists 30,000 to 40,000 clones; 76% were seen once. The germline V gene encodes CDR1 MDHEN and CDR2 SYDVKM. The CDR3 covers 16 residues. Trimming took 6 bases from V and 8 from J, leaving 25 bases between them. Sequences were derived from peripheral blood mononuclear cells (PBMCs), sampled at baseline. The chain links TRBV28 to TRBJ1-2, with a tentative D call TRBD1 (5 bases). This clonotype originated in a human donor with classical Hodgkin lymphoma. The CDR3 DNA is TGTGCCAGCAGACCCCCGAAGGTTGGGACCGGCGGCGGCTACACCTTC. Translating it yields CASRPPKVGTGGGYTF.